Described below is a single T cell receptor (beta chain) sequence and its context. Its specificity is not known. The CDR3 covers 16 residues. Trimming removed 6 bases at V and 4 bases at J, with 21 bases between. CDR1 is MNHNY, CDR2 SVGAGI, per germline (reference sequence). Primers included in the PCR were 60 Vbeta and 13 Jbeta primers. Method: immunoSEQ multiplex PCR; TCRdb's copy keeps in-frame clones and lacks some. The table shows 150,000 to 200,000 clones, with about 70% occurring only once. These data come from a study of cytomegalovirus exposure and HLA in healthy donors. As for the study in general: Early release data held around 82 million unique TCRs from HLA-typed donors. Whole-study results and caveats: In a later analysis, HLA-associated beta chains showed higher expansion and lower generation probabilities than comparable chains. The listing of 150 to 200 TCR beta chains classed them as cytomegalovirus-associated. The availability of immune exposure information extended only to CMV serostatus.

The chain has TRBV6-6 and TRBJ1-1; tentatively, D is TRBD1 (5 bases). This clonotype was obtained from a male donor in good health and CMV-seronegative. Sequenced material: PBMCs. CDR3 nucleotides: TGTGCCAGCAGGGTCACCATCAGGGAGGGGAGCACTGAAGCTTTCTTT. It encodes CASRVTIREGSTEAFF.